The 20 T cell receptor beta chains reported below all come from one sample, sequenced in a study of CD8 T cells in ankylosing spondylitis. TCRdb re-called the 5' RACE reads with MiXCR, one entry per CDR3 protein. The sample carries some 330,000 distinct CDR3 sequences, 6.5% to 10% recorded once. Findings of the study overall: Typical of ankylosing spondylitis blood, it appeared, was a TCR beta motif of several highly homologous variants.

These receptors are not linked to any known antigen. The sequenced sample was blood, either unsorted or a sorted T cell fraction (not recorded which). Source of these receptors: a male donor with ankylosing spondylitis.

The V gene is TRBV29-1, the J gene TRBJ2-1; 13 nucleotides match TRBD2. CDR3 length: 14 amino acids. CDR1 is SQVTM, CDR2 ANQGSEA, per germline. V gave up 7 bases and J gave up 8 bases; unmatched junction bases: 8. This chain's CDR3 is CSGGTSGTLDEQFF. CDR3 nucleotides: TGCAGCGGAGGGACTAGCGGGACTCTCGATGAGCAGTTCTTC.

This clonotype has at least ten counts. The V gene is TRBV7-9, the J gene TRBJ2-7, with 16 positions matching TRBD2. The trim removed 6 bases at V and 4 bases at J, leaving 9 bases unmatched. The CDR3 runs to 17 residues. Germline V gene data show CDR1 as SEHNR and CDR2 as FQNEAQ (reference sequence). The CDR3 nucleotides are TGTGCCAGCAGACCGACCGGGACTAGCGGGAGGGTTTACGAGCAGTACTTC. Protein: CASRPTGTSGRVYEQYF.

The sample holds a few counts of this clonotype. The rearrangement joins TRBV15 to TRBJ2-7; 10 nucleotides agree with TRBD2. There are 15 residues in the CDR3. V lost 0 bases and J lost 4; bases outside the gene matches: 3. Per the germline V gene, CDR1 is LNHNV and CDR2 is YYDKDF (reference sequence). CDR3 sequence reads: CATSRDLAGGYEQYF. DNA of the CDR3: TGTGCCACCAGCAGAGATTTAGCGGGAGGATACGAGCAGTACTTC.

This rearrangement joins TRBV5-6 to TRBJ2-1; D perhaps matches TRBD2 (5 bases). The germline V gene encodes CDR1 SGHDT and CDR2 YYEEEE. CDR3 size: 15 residues. V lost 3 bases and J lost 8, with 18 bases in between. CDR3 nucleotides: TGTGCCAGCAGCTATGTAGCGTCGTCCGTCGATGAGCAGTTCTTC. Amino acid sequence: CASSYVASSVDEQFF.

There are many counts of this clonotype. The chain recombines TRBV5-1 with TRBJ1-3, with a possible D match to TRBD1 (5 bases). CDR1 SGHRS and CDR2 YFSETQ come from the germline V gene. The CDR3 runs to 18 residues. Trimming took 1 base from V and 1 from J, leaving 18 bases between them. CDR3 region: CASSLFGTDGLSGNTIYF. CDR3 DNA: TGCGCCAGCAGCTTGTTTGGGACCGACGGGCTATCTGGAAACACCATATATTTT.

The CDR3 bases are TGTGCCACCGGGACTAGCGGGAGGAATGAGCAGTTCTTC. It specifies CATGTSGRNEQFF. The V and J genes are TRBV3-1 and TRBJ2-1; 15 nucleotides align to TRBD2. The length of the CDR3 is 13 residues. In germline, CDR1 is LGHDT, CDR2 YNNKEL (reference sequence). V trimming: 10 bases; J trimming: 7 bases; junction bases outside the gene matches: 2.

This clonotype was counted many times. Germline and junction disagree at one end, which may indicate a read error. The V call is TRBV6-5, the J call TRBJ2-1; D possibly uses TRBD1 or TRBD2 (5 bases each). Germline V gene lookup returns CDR1 MNHEY and CDR2 SVGAGI. CDR3 size: 15 residues. This CDR3 is CASSNSGGRSNEQFF. The CDR3, as DNA: TGTGCCAGCAGTAACTCTGGGGGTCGGAGCAATGAGCAGTTCTTC.

This clonotype was counted between two and nine times. This chain joins TRBV14 and TRBJ2-7; D is unclear. The V and J ends lost 0 bases and 5 bases respectively, with 14 bases between them. CDR3 length: 15 amino acids. The germline CDR1 and CDR2 sequences are SGHDN and FVKESK. The DNA for the CDR3 is TGTGCCAGCAGCCAAGATTGGACGTCCGTCCACGAGCAGTACTTC. Its translation is CASSQDWTSVHEQYF.

The table lists this clonotype with many counts. J is TRBJ2-2 and V is TRBV7-9; TRBD2 aligns across 11 bases. The V gene end was trimmed by 0 bases and the J gene end by 7 bases; junction bases not matched to a gene: 1. The CDR3 contains 15 residues. CDR1 SEHNR and CDR2 FQNEAQ come from the germline V gene (reference sequence). The DNA of the CDR3 is TGTGCCAGCAGCTTAGCACTAGCGGGAGTCGGGGAGCTGTTTTTT. Protein: CASSLALAGVGELFF. The complete variable domain, with remaining parts taken from reference TRBV7-9 and TRBJ2-2, reads DTGVSQNPRHKITKRGQNVTFRCDPISEHNRLYWYRQTLGQGPEFLTYFQNEAQLEKSRLLSDRFSAERPKGSFSTLEIQRTEQGDSAMYLCASSLALAGVGELFFGEGSRLTVL.

In regard to this clonotype: This sequence may be a read error, since a much larger clone differs from it by one base. The gene calls are TRBV29-1 and TRBJ2-6, with unresolved D. The V gene's germline CDR1 is SQVTM and CDR2 ANQGSEA. The CDR3 loop spans 14 amino acids. V lost 2 bases, J lost 0 bases, and 5 bases lay in between. The CDR3 DNA reads TGCAGCGTTGAAAGGGTCTCTGGGGCCAACGTCCTGACTTTC. Translated, it gives CSVERVSGANVLTF. Together with reference TRBV29-1 and TRBJ2-6, the CDR3 gives the full variable domain: SAVISQKPSRDICQRGTSLTIQCQVDSQVTMMFWYRQQPGQSLTLIATANQGSEATYESGFVIDKFPISRPNLTFSTLTVSNMSPEDSSIYLCSVERVSGANVLTFGAGSRLTVL.

This clonotype was observed at least ten times. The chain recombines TRBV5-1 with TRBJ2-7; 9 bases align to TRBD2. The germline V gene encodes CDR1 SGHRS and CDR2 YFSETQ. With 3 bases clipped from V and 5 bases from J, the junction kept 6 bases outside the gene matches. This CDR3 is 14 amino acids long. The CDR3 bases are TGCGCCAGCAGCTCGACTAGCGGAATAAACGAGCAGTACTTC. The encoded protein is CASSSTSGINEQYF.

This clonotype was detected a few times. J is TRBJ2-1 and V is TRBV7-3, with 10 bases that match TRBD1. This CDR3 has 16 residues. Germline trimming cut 5 bases from V and 4 bases from J; bases unmatched to any gene: 8. Germline CDR1 is SGHTA and CDR2 is FQGTGA. In nucleotides, the CDR3 is TGTGCCAGCAGCGTCCGGGCGGGACAGGGGTACAATGAGCAGTTCTTC. Protein: CASSVRAGQGYNEQFF.

In its sample, this clonotype was seen many times. The V and J genes are TRBV5-1 and TRBJ2-2; 14 bases are shared with TRBD2. Germline V CDR1 and CDR2: SGHRS, YFSETQ. V lost 5 bases to trimming and J lost 5 bases; unmatched junction nucleotides: 5. This CDR3 spans 16 amino acids. This CDR3 reads CASRGLAGEDTGELFF. As DNA, the CDR3 is TGCGCCAGCAGGGGACTAGCGGGAGAGGATACCGGGGAGCTGTTTTTT.

This clonotype was seen repeatedly, ten times or more. The J gene is TRBJ2-7, the V gene TRBV30; TRBD2 agrees at 8 bases. V dropped 0 bases and J dropped 9; count of bases not matched to a gene: 4. Germline V gene data show CDR1 as GTSNPN and CDR2 as SVGIG (reference sequence). The CDR3 is made up of 12 amino acids. CDR3 coding DNA: TGTGCCTGGAGTGTAGTAGCGGGGCGGCAGTACTTC. It encodes CAWSVVAGRQYF. The variable domain in full, completed from reference TRBV30 and TRBJ2-7, reads SQTIHQWPATLVQPVGSPLSLECTVEGTSNPNLYWYRQAAGRGLQLLFYSVGIGQISSEVPQNLSASRPQDRQFILSSKKLLLSDSGFYLCAWSVVAGRQYFGPGTRLTVT.

This clonotype appeared a few times. The CDR3 here is CAISESGNNEQFF. As DNA, the CDR3 is TGTGCCATCAGTGAGTCGGGCAACAATGAGCAGTTCTTC. J is TRBJ2-1 and V is TRBV10-3; D unclear. V was trimmed by 0 bases and J by 5 bases, leaving 5 bases between them. Germline CDR1 is ENHRY and CDR2 is SYGVKD. The CDR3 totals 13 residues.

This clonotype was recorded many times. The rearrangement uses TRBV27 and TRBJ1-5; D is ambiguous. The V gene lost 3 bases and the J gene lost 7 bases, with 10 bases spanning the gap. The germline V gene encodes CDR1 MNHEY and CDR2 SMNVEV (reference sequence). The CDR3 sequence is 13 residues long. The CDR3 protein is CASSFSGVQPQHF. CDR3 sequence (DNA): TGTGCCAGCAGTTTTTCGGGAGTGCAGCCCCAGCATTTT.

This clonotype was detected only a few times. V gene TRBV10-3 combines with J gene TRBJ2-2, with D perhaps matching TRBD2 (6 bases). Looked up from germline, CDR1 is ENHRY and CDR2 is SYGVKD. CDR3 length: 12 amino acids. The germline V and J ends were trimmed by 4 bases and 6 bases, with 6 bases remaining between them. CDR3 residues: CAISGLAGELFF. The CDR3 coding sequence is TGTGCCATCAGTGGACTAGCCGGGGAGCTGTTTTTT.

This chain joins TRBV30 and TRBJ2-2; 14 positions match TRBD2. This CDR3 spans 15 amino acids. Germline V lookup: CDR1 GTSNPN, CDR2 SVGIG (reference sequence). The V gene end was trimmed by 1 base and the J gene end by 5 bases; junction bases not matched to a gene: 0. In DNA form, the CDR3 reads TGTGCCTGGAGTGGGACTAGCGGGGGGACCGGGGAGCTGTTTTTT. This sequence encodes CAWSGTSGGTGELFF.

The chain employs TRBV11-3 and TRBJ2-7, with D possibly matching TRBD2 (5 bases). The CDR3 runs 15 residues. CDR1 and CDR2 (germline): SGHNT, YENEEA. V gave up 4 bases and J gave up 6 bases, with 19 bases separating them. DNA of the CDR3: TGTGCCAGCAGCTATAGGACCGAGAGGGTTGGCGAGCAGTACTTC. Its protein product is CASSYRTERVGEQYF.

This clonotype was counted at least ten times. J is TRBJ1-1 and V is TRBV19, with 10 bases matching TRBD1. Germline trimming cut 5 bases from V and 1 base from J; bases unmatched to any gene: 4. CDR1 and CDR2 from the germline V gene are LNHDA and SQIVND (reference sequence). CDR3 length: 15 residues. This chain's CDR3 is CASSSTGGKNTEAFF. Here the CDR3 DNA reads TGTGCCAGTAGTTCGACAGGGGGCAAGAACACTGAAGCTTTCTTT. The full variable domain, rest sourced from reference TRBV19 and TRBJ1-1, is DGGITQSPKYLFRKEGQNVTLSCEQNLNHDAMYWYRQDPGQGLRLIYYSQIVNDFQKGDIAEGYSVSREKKESFPLTVTSAQKNPTAFYLCASSSTGGKNTEAFFGQGTRLTVV.